This T cell receptor beta chain was sequenced for a study of shared clonotypes between healthy human individuals. Naive CD8 cells comprised CD45RO-negative, CCR7-positively selected cells, excluding terminally differentiated effector memory CD45RA+ cells. Points from the study as a whole: Naive subsets usually exceeded memory subsets in estimated richness. Inspection by rarefaction showed sorted-subset sequencing to be incomplete despite large depth. Generation of non-shared clonotypes was less probable than generation of clonotypes shared by all four donors.

Turning to this clone: Antigen: not known.

Over several immunoSEQ plates, each subset's genomic DNA was distributed in even portions. TCRdb's table, derived via immunoSEQ multiplex PCR, lists solely in-frame clones and lacks some. This repertoire shows around 2,000,000 clones, about 95% found once; its top ten account for 1.2%. CDR1 is LGHNA, CDR2 YSLEER, per germline. The CDR3 extends over 18 amino acids. V lost 1 base, J lost 0 bases, and 6 bases stayed unmatched. The rearrangement joins TRBV4-3 to TRBJ2-3, with TRBD2 matching 11 bases. Sequenced material: naive CD8+ T cells sorted from blood. This TCR derives from a man aged 18 to 30 in good health. CDR3: CASSQVASGRYSTDTQYF. The CDR3 DNA is TGCGCCAGCAGCCAAGTGGCTAGCGGGAGGTATAGCACAGATACGCAGTATTTT.